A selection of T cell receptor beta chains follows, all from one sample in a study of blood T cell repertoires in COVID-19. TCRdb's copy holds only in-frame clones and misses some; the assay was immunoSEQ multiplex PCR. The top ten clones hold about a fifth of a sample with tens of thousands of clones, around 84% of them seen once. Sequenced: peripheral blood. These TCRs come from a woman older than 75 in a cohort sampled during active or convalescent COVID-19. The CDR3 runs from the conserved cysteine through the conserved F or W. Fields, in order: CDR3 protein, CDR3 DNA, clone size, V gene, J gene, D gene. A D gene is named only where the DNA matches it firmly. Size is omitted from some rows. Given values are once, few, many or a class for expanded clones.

CDR3 protein: CASSYSVDMRNTIYF; CDR3 DNA: TGTGCCAGCAGTTACTCGGTAGATATGAGAAACACCATATATTTT; clone size: few; V gene: TRBV6-5; J gene: TRBJ1-3; D gene: -
CDR3 protein: CASSMVVTGTSRYNEQFF; CDR3 DNA: TGTGCCAGTAGTATGGTGGTTACCGGGACTAGCAGATACAATGAGCAGTTCTTC; clone size: -; V gene: TRBV19; J gene: TRBJ2-1; D gene: TRBD2
CDR3 protein: CASDQRRSETQYF; CDR3 DNA: TGTGCCAGCGACCAAAGGCGGTCAGAGACCCAGTACTTC; clone size: few; V gene: TRBV2; J gene: TRBJ2-5; D gene: -
CDR3 protein: CASRGIRDNQPQHF; CDR3 DNA: TGTGCCAGCAGGGGGATCAGGGACAATCAGCCCCAGCATTTT; clone size: once; V gene: TRBV2; J gene: TRBJ1-5; D gene: -
CDR3 protein: CASSEQGSGSPLHF; CDR3 DNA: TGCGCCAGCAGTGAGCAGGGTTCAGGATCACCCCTCCACTTT; clone size: -; V gene: TRBV10-1; J gene: TRBJ1-6; D gene: -
CDR3 protein: CASSSPGGYTF; CDR3 DNA: TGTGCCAGCAGTTCTCCGGGAGGCTACACCTTC; clone size: once; V gene: TRBV12-3/TRBV12-4; J gene: TRBJ1-2; D gene: -
CDR3 protein: CASRQTGGAQPQHF; CDR3 DNA: TGTGCCAGCAGACAGACAGGGGGTGCTCAGCCCCAGCATTTT; clone size: -; V gene: TRBV28; J gene: TRBJ1-5; D gene: TRBD1
CDR3 protein: CAWSPGFDTEAFF; CDR3 DNA: TGTGCCTGGAGTCCGGGGTTTGACACTGAAGCTTTCTTT; clone size: -; V gene: TRBV30; J gene: TRBJ1-1; D gene: -
CDR3 protein: CAISGTSGVYEQYF; CDR3 DNA: TGTGCCATCAGTGGGACTAGCGGAGTCTACGAGCAGTACTTC; clone size: few; V gene: TRBV10-3; J gene: TRBJ2-7; D gene: TRBD2
CDR3 protein: CASSQVGTGRTEAFF; CDR3 DNA: TGCGCCAGCAGCCAAGTAGGGACAGGAAGAACTGAAGCTTTCTTT; clone size: -; V gene: TRBV4-1; J gene: TRBJ1-1; D gene: TRBD1
CDR3 protein: CASSLGTRGYEQFF; CDR3 DNA: TGCGCCAGCAGCTTGGGGACTAGGGGCTATGAGCAGTTCTTC; clone size: -; V gene: TRBV5-1; J gene: TRBJ2-1; D gene: TRBD2
CDR3 protein: CASSLLDRVREKLFF; CDR3 DNA: TGTGCCAGCAGCTTACTTGACAGGGTACGGGAAAAACTGTTTTTT; clone size: -; V gene: TRBV7-9; J gene: TRBJ1-4; D gene: TRBD1
CDR3 protein: CASSVALFDNEQFF; CDR3 DNA: TGTGCCAGCAGCGTGGCTCTGTTTGACAATGAGCAGTTCTTC; clone size: once; V gene: TRBV9; J gene: TRBJ2-1; D gene: -